These T cell receptor beta chains were read from a single sample in a study of regulatory T cells in long-lasting Graves disease. Using its own MiXCR run on the multiplex PCR reads, TCRdb lists one record per CDR3 protein. The data contain approximately 290,000 distinct CDR3 sequences, 22% of them singletons. This sample comprised peripheral blood mononuclear cells (PBMCs), obtained when the disease was refractory, from a patient treated with antithyroid drugs. All receptors derive from a female donor with Graves disease. The CDR3 runs from the conserved cysteine through the conserved F or W. A D gene is named only where the DNA matches it firmly. Part of the rows lack a size; the others show once, few, many or a class for expanded clones.

TRBV6-2/TRBV6-3	TRBJ2-5	many	TRBD2	TGTGCCAGCAGTTACTCGGCCAGCGGGAGTGAGACCCAGTACTTC	CASSYSASGSETQYF
TRBV27	TRBJ2-1	.	TRBD2	TGTGCCAGCAGTTTAGCCCTAGCGGTCTACAATGAGCAGTTCTTC	CASSLALAVYNEQFF
TRBV7-2	TRBJ2-7	many	.	TGTGCCAGCAGCCTAGGGACGCTCAGTTCCTACGAGCAGTACTTC	CASSLGTLSSYEQYF
TRBV4-2	TRBJ2-7	many	.	TGTGCCAGCAGCCAAGAAAGATTCTACGAGCAGTACTTC	CASSQERFYEQYF
TRBV20-1	TRBJ2-5	.	TRBD2	TGCAGTGCTAGGGTCCGGGGCGGGAGCGGGGAGACCCAGTACTTC	CSARVRGGSGETQYF
TRBV27	TRBJ2-7	many	TRBD2	TGTGCCAGCGGACTAGCGGCCTCGTACGAGCAGTACTTC	CASGLAASYEQYF
TRBV18	TRBJ1-2	few	.	TGTGCCAGCTCACAGGACCCGTACCCCTATGGCTACACCTTC	CASSQDPYPYGYTF
TRBV3-1	TRBJ2-3	.	TRBD2	TGTGCCAGCAGCCCTGGGACTAGCGGGACACGGTGGACAGATACGCAGTATTTT	CASSPGTSGTRWTDTQYF
TRBV6-1	TRBJ2-5	many	.	TGTGCCAGCAGTGAATTGGGGAGTAACATCGAGACCCAGTACTTC	CASSELGSNIETQYF
TRBV28	TRBJ1-4	few	.	TGTGCCAGCAGTTTCTTCGAGGCACGGAAAGAAAAACTGTTTTTT	CASSFFEARKEKLFF
TRBV7-9	TRBJ2-2	.	TRBD1	TGTGCCAGCAGCCCTGGACAGGCGAACACCGGGGAGCTGTTTTTT	CASSPGQANTGELFF
TRBV6-2/TRBV6-3	TRBJ1-6	few	TRBD1	TGTGCCAGCAGCAGCCAGGGGGGAAATTCACCCCTCCACTTT	CASSSQGGNSPLHF
TRBV9	TRBJ1-1	.	.	TGTGCCAGCAGCGTAGTTACAGGCGACACTGAAGCTTTCTTT	CASSVVTGDTEAFF
TRBV19	TRBJ2-5	.	TRBD2	TGTGCCAGTAGTCACCGACTAGCGGTACAAGAGACCCAGTACTTC	CASSHRLAVQETQYF
TRBV7-2	TRBJ1-4	many	.	TGTGCCAGCAGCTACGCCGGAATAGGAGAAAAACTGTTTTTT	CASSYAGIGEKLFF
TRBV15	TRBJ1-1	few	.	TGTGCCACCAGCAAAGGGGAAAACACTGAAGCTTTCTTT	CATSKGENTEAFF
TRBV29-1	TRBJ2-2	once	.	TGCAGCGCAAGACAGTCGAACACCGGGGAGCTGTTTTTT	CSARQSNTGELFF
TRBV7-9	TRBJ2-4	few	.	TGTGCCAGCAGCCGTCTCTCCGGGACTAAAAACATTCAGTACTTC	CASSRLSGTKNIQYF
TRBV7-8	TRBJ1-6	many	.	TGTGCCAGCAGCTTAGTCAGCGCTACTCCAAATAATTCACCCCTCCACTTT	CASSLVSATPNNSPLHF
TRBV5-5	TRBJ1-1	few	TRBD1	TGTGCCAGCAGCTTTAGGGGGCCGGACACTGAAGCTTTCTTT	CASSFRGPDTEAFF
TRBV10-3	TRBJ2-7	many	.	TGTGCCATCAGTGAGGGCTGGGAGCAGTACTTC	CAISEGWEQYF
TRBV28	TRBJ1-5	many	.	TGTGCCAGCGGGGTTAGCAATCAGCCCCAGCATTTT	CASGVSNQPQHF
TRBV27	TRBJ1-1	many	TRBD1	TGTGCCAGCAGTTTCGGGACAGGGTCCGCTGAAGCTTTCTTT	CASSFGTGSAEAFF
TRBV29-1	TRBJ1-2	few	.	TGCAGCGTCCACGACCGGGGGCGCCGGGATGGCTACACCTTC	CSVHDRGRRDGYTF
TRBV29-1	TRBJ2-2	few	.	TGCAGCGGCCAGGGGAGAGACACCGGGGAGCTGTTTTTT	CSGQGRDTGELFF
TRBV24-1	TRBJ1-4	few	.	TGTGCCACCAGTGACTTCGGACCGAGCGGAACTAATGAAAAACTGTTTTTT	CATSDFGPSGTNEKLFF
TRBV6-1	TRBJ2-6	.	.	TGTGCCAGCAGTGGCCGACAGACCTCTGGGGCCAACGTCCTGACTTTC	CASSGRQTSGANVLTF
TRBV28	TRBJ2-2	many	.	TGTGCCAGCAGACTCTCTAGACTCACCGGGGAGCTGTTTTTT	CASRLSRLTGELFF
TRBV19	TRBJ2-7	few	TRBD1	TGTGCCAGTAGTATAGGACAGGGGTTCTACGAGCAGTACTTC	CASSIGQGFYEQYF